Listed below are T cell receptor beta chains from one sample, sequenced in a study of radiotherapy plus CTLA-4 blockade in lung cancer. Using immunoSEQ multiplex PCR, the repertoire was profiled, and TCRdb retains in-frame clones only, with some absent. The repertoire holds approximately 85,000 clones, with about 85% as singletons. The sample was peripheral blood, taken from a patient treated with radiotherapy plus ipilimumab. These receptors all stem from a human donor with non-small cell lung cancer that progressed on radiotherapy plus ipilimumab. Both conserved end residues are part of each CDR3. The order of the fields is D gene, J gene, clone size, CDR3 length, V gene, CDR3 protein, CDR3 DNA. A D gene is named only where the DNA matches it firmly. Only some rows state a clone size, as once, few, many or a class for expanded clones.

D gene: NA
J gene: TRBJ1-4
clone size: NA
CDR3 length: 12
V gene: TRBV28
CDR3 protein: CATCGRPGELFF
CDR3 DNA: TGTGCCACGTGTGGCAGGCCGGGGGAACTGTTTTTT

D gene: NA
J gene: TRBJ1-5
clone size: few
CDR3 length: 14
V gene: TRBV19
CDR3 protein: CASSILGGPQPQHF
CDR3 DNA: TGTGCCAGTAGTATATTGGGAGGGCCCCAGCCCCAGCATTTT

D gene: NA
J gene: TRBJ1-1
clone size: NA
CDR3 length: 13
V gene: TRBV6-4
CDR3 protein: CASSDEENTEAFF
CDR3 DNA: TGTGCCAGCAGTGATGAGGAGAACACTGAAGCTTTCTTT

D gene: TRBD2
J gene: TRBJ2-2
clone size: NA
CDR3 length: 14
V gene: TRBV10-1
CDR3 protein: CASSERGDTGELFF
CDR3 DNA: TGCGCCAGCAGTGAGCGGGGGGACACCGGGGAGCTGTTTTTT

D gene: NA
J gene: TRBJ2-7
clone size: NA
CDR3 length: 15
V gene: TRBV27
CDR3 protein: CASSPFGVPSYEQYF
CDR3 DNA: TGTGCCAGCAGTCCTTTCGGAGTCCCCTCCTACGAGCAGTACTTC

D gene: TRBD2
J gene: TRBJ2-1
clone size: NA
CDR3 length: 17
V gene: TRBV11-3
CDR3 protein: CASSPGLARQKVHEQFF
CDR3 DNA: TGTGCCAGCAGCCCGGGACTAGCGAGGCAGAAGGTCCATGAGCAGTTCTTC

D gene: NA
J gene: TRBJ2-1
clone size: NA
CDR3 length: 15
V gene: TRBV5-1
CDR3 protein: CASSLPSGFYNEQFF
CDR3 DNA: TGCGCCAGCAGCTTGCCCTCAGGGTTCTACAATGAGCAGTTCTTC

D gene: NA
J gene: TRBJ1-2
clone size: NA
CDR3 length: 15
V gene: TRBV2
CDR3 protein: CASILLLDRDYGYTF
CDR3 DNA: TGTGCCAGCATTCTCCTGTTGGATAGGGACTATGGCTACACCTTC

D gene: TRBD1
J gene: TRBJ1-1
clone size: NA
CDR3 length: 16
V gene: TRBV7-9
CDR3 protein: CASSPRDRGKGTEAFF
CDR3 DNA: TGTGCCAGCAGCCCACGGGACAGGGGAAAAGGAACTGAAGCTTTCTTT

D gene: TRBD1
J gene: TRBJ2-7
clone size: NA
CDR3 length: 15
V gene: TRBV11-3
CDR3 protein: CASSLPGTGTYEQYF
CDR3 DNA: TGTGCCAGCAGCTTGCCCGGGACAGGCACCTACGAGCAGTACTTC

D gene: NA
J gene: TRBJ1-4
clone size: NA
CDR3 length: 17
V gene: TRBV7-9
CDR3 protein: CASSLYGAGTTNEKLFF
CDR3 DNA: TGTGCCAGCAGCTTATACGGGGCAGGGACAACTAATGAAAAACTGTTTTTT

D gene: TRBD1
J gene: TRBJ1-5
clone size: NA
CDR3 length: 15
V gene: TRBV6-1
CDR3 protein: CASRNRDRGTQPQHF
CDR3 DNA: TGTGCCAGCAGAAACCGGGACAGGGGAACTCAGCCCCAGCATTTT

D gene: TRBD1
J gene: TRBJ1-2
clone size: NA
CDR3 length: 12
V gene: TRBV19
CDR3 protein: CASNTGGVGYTF
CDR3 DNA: TGTGCCAGTAATACAGGGGGCGTTGGCTACACCTTC

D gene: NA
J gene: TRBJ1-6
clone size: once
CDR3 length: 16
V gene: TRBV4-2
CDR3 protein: CASSQGSGGGNSPLHF
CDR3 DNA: TGTGCCAGCAGCCAAGGTTCCGGGGGGGGAAATTCACCCCTCCACTTT

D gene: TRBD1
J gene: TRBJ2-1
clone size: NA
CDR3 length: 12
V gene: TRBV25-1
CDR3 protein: CASSGQGYEQFF
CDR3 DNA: TGTGCCAGCAGTGGACAGGGTTATGAGCAGTTCTTC

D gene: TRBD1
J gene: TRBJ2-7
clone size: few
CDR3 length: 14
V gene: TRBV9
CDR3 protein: CASSPRQGPYEQYF
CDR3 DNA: TGTGCCAGCAGCCCAAGACAGGGTCCCTACGAGCAGTACTTC